This TCR beta chain was identified during a study of CDR3 diversity in severe acne. TCRdb re-called the PCR reads with MiXCR, one entry per CDR3 protein. In the table there are about 86,000 distinct CDR3 sequences, 51% of which are singletons. This CDR3 contains 13 residues. Trimming pared 6 bases from V and 5 bases from J, leaving 11 bases between. Germline V gene sequence: CDR1 SGHTA, CDR2 FQGNSA. In the case of this clonotype: The conserved closing phenylalanine or tryptophan is absent in this CDR3, likely reflecting a read error.

This clonotype was sampled from a male donor in good health, without acne. The V gene is TRBV7-2, the J gene TRBJ2-1; unclear D gene. Source material: blood. The chain's CDR3 is CASSYSVNNEQFL. In DNA form, the CDR3 reads TGTGCCAGCAGTTATTCGGTCAACAATGAGCAGTTCCTC.